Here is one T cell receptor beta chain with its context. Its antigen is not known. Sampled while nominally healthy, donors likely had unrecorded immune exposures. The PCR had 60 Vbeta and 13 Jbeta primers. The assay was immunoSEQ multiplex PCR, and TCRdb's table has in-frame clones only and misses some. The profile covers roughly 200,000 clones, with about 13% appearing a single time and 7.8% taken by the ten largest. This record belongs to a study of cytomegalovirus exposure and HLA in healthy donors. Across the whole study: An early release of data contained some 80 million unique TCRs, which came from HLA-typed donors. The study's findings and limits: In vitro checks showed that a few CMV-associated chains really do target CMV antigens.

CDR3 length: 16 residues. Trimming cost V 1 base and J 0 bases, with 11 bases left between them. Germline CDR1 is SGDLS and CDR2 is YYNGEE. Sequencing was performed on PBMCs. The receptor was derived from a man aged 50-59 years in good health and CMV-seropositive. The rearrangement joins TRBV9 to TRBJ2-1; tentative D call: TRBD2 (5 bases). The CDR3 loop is CASSVFGVSSYNEQFF. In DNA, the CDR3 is TGTGCCAGCAGCGTATTCGGGGTTAGCTCCTACAATGAGCAGTTCTTC.